This T cell receptor beta chain was sequenced in a study of regulatory T cells in long-lasting Graves disease (dated by TCRdb to about 2021). For the wider study: In the newly diagnosed Graves' disease group, patients had been taking antithyroid drugs for less than 3 months. The study took place in China and was registered as a clinical trial. Persistent Graves' disease patients were compared with newly diagnosed Graves' disease patients by peripheral blood TCR sequencing and RNA sequencing. TCR sequencing covered approximately 13 persistent and about 20 newly diagnosed Graves' disease patients, around 33 samples in total. Findings and caveats that apply to the study as a whole: Sequencing and analysis were restricted to the TCR beta chain. The study examined only peripheral blood because the primary lesion, thyroid tissue, could not be accessed. Preferential use of TRBV28, TRBJ1-2 and TRBJ2-5 was observed in persistent disease, whereas TRBV20-1 and TRBJ2-1 were favored in newly diagnosed disease. More public clonotypes were shared among persistent patients (over 2,500) than among newly diagnosed patients (more than 900). Compared with newly diagnosed patients, persistent Graves' disease patients had lower TCR Shannon entropy and fewer highly expanded clones, which suggests clonal expansion. The authors noted that the small sample size was a limitation that may lower accuracy.

Library construction relied on multiplex PCR. The sample was run on an Illumina HiSeq 4000. TCR beta libraries were built with iRepertoire HTBI primers and Arm-PCR amplification of CDR3 regions. Before sequencing, the PCR products underwent gel purification. The authors processed their data as follows. Gene usage analysis of CDR3 amino acid clonotypes relied on the roughly 60 TRBV and 13 to 15 TRBJ segments identified across samples. COPE and FqMerger were used to merge filtered high-quality paired reads into contigs. BLAST was used to align contigs to the IMGT TRBV, TRBD and TRBJ reference genes, and CDR3 was defined following IMGT. Clonotypes above 0.1% frequency were classified as highly expanded clones. Shannon entropy was used to measure repertoire diversity, and the Gini coefficient was used to measure V-J evenness. A clonotype found in more than one individual was treated as public. TCRdb reanalyzed the raw reads on its own, using fastp at Q25 for trimming and MiXCR for clone calling, and kept in-frame beta chains. Here each entry gathers all rows of one CDR3 protein and keeps the most common genes and DNA. For this entry, the V and J calls and clone size follow TCRdb and not the study's own pipeline. Across this sample there are fewer than 650,000 distinct CDR3 sequences, with 15% to 20% seen only once. Under 20% of the sample belongs to the ten largest clones.

The sample's time point label, decoded: newly diagnosed GD, antithyroid drugs for less than 3 months. For both TCR sequencing and RNA sequencing, RNA was extracted from PBMCs in TRIzol. The diagnosis of Graves' disease was made according to American Thyroid Association guidelines. Patients were recruited from an endocrinology department in Xi'an, China. Each patient gave approximately 10 milliliters of peripheral blood, collected in an EDTA anticoagulant tube. Ficoll Paque Plus density gradient separation was used to isolate PBMCs, and no additional T cell sorting was done. An Agilent 2100 Bioanalyzer and agarose gel were used to assess RNA quality, and a NanoDrop 2000 was used to measure RNA concentration. CDR3 length: 12 amino acids, cysteine to phenylalanine. Solely the CDR3 DNA is kept, with 36 bases framed from the first base. Relative to germline, V is 6 bases shorter and J is 0 bases shorter, with 3 bases between their ends. The germline V gene gives CDR1 as SGHRS and CDR2 as YFSETQ.

With respect to this clonotype: The antigen it binds to is not known. Base quality data are lacking; no much larger clone is found one base away.

The same data also contributed to another study, on T cells in Graves' hyperthyroidism and ophthalmopathy. According to the second study: Stable Graves' hyperthyroidism was defined as no progression to ophthalmopathy during 18 months of follow-up. The hyperthyroidism patients were between 18 and 65 years old and newly diagnosed, with a disease duration of less than 2 months. Exclusion was applied to patients with uncontrolled infections, other autoimmune diseases, pregnancy or lactation. Diagnoses were established on the basis of clinical symptoms, serum thyroxine and TRAb, thyroid ultrasound, and orbital computed tomography. For the first round of RT-PCR on the TCR CDR3, the HTBI primer set was used together with the Qiagen OneStep RT-PCR kit. Most expanded thyroid clonotypes (frequency above 0.001) were also detected in blood, suggesting blood repertoires may reflect thyroid immune responses. In cross-validation, a model built on a 13 V-J signature told ophthalmopathy apart from stable hyperthyroidism with 87.88% sensitivity and around 84% specificity, and in testing the same model reached 80%/75%. In validation, the model predicted progression to ophthalmopathy with about 71% sensitivity and about 73% specificity, a median of around 6.6 months before onset. To identify TCR V-J signatures that set the groups apart, the researchers used a discovery cohort of more than 95 patients, made up of around 40 with Graves' ophthalmopathy and about 60 with stable Graves' hyperthyroidism. An independent validation cohort of around 20 hyperthyroidism patients and about 15 patients who later progressed to ophthalmopathy tested prospective prediction of ophthalmopathy. The approximately 95 discovery patients were divided at random into training and test sets in a 7:3 ratio. In addition, the study compared T-cell repertoires in thyroid tissue and in blood from roughly six Graves' hyperthyroidism patients. Once sampling was done, hyperthyroidism patients were given methimazole at a starting dose of 30 mg daily, whereas ophthalmopathy patients were given high-dose intravenous methylprednisolone. Libraries were constructed in a second round of multiplex PCR, after which size selection and purification were carried out. The libraries were sequenced on an Illumina HiSeq2000 using paired-end 100 bp reads. Raw data were processed with SOAPnuke, discarding reads with adapters, uncalled bases, mean Phred below 15, or no exact constant-primer or identifier match. COPE v1.2.5 was used to merge high-quality paired reads, and clonotypes were defined as unique nucleotide sequences. MiTCR v1.1 was used to align the clonotypes against IMGT TRBV, TRBD and TRBJ reference segments. Only V-J combinations with frequency above 0.0001, covering 99.2% of repertoires, were analysed. A TCS score was defined as the ratio of F50 (clonal expansion) to E x V (chaos), with BLOSUM62-based TCRdist applied between CDR3 peptides within each V-J. Welch's t-statistics and random forest reduced roughly 500 V-J features to fewer than 15, which were used in a naive Bayes classifier (R e1071). No statistical method was used to fix the sample size in advance, and group allocation was not hidden from the investigators. The paper reports TCR Vbeta CDR3 sequencing of fewer than 150 peripheral blood samples: under 45 ophthalmopathy, approximately 74 hyperthyroidism and around 17 progressor patients.

This chain is built from TRBV5-1 and TRBJ2-2, with the D gene not clear enough to name. The specimen comprised peripheral blood mononuclear cells (PBMCs), sampled at new diagnosis, from a patient treated with antithyroid drugs. The origin of this receptor is a woman aged 25-40 years with Graves disease. Donor details come from another sample of the same person, matched by shared clones. The CDR3: CASTTNTGELFF. The base sequence is TGCGCCAGCACCACGAACACCGGGGAGCTGTTTTTT.